This TCR beta chain was identified during a study of CD8 T cells in Susac syndrome. Both CD4+ and CD8+ T cells were negatively isolated, and TEMRA cells underwent FACS enrichment. The RNA, roughly 0.45 to 1 ug, was put through reverse transcription using random hexamers. Via MiXCR, TCRdb re-called the immunoSEQ multiplex PCR reads, giving one row per CDR3 protein. Of roughly 75,000 distinct CDR3 sequences detected, around 93% appear once; the ten largest clones hold approximately 0.15%. This receptor was obtained from a human donor with Susac syndrome. Sample: CD4+ T cells from PBMCs.

This CDR3 reads CASSTLGTGLQETQYF. The CDR3 DNA is TGTGCCAGTAGTACCCTCGGGACAGGTCTACAAGAGACCCAGTACTTC. The chain uses TRBV19 and TRBJ2-5; 8 bases map to TRBD1. Trimming at V came to 4 bases and at J to 2 bases, leaving 9 bases not matched to a gene. CDR1 is LNHDA, CDR2 SQIVND, per germline (reference sequence). The CDR3 runs 16 residues. Looking up the rest from reference TRBV19 and TRBJ2-5 gives the full variable domain: DGGITQSPKYLFRKEGQNVTLSCEQNLNHDAMYWYRQDPGQGLRLIYYSQIVNDFQKGDIAEGYSVSREKKESFPLTVTSAQKNPTAFYLCASSTLGTGLQETQYFGPGTRLLVL.